The 24 T cell receptor beta chains below all came from one sample that was sequenced in a study of PD-1 blockade in classical Hodgkin lymphoma. Method: immunoSEQ multiplex PCR; TCRdb's copy keeps in-frame clones and lacks some. Among tens of thousands of clones listed, under 95% were seen once. The time point denotes: newly diagnosed, previously untreated cHL patient sample. Sequencing was performed on peripheral blood mononuclear cells (PBMCs). Every receptor here comes from a human donor with classical Hodgkin lymphoma.

V is TRBV6-5 and J is TRBJ1-1; no clear D gene. Trimming left V 1 base short and J 1 base short, with 13 bases between. The CDR3 extends over 16 amino acids. In germline, CDR1 is MNHEY, CDR2 SVGAGI. CDR3 residues: CASSYFEGGENTEAFF. The CDR3 bases are TGTGCCAGCAGTTACTTCGAGGGCGGCGAGAACACTGAAGCTTTCTTT.

The chain joins TRBV15 to TRBJ2-6, with D perhaps given as TRBD1 or TRBD2 (5 bases each). This CDR3 is built from 15 residues. Trimming took 10 bases from V and 0 from J, leaving 13 bases between them. Germline-derived CDR1 and CDR2 are LNHNV and YYDKDF (reference sequence). The CDR3 DNA sequence: TGTGCCAGCTGGGACGGACTCTCTGGGGCCAACGTCCTGACTTTC. Translated: CASWDGLSGANVLTF.

CDR3 region: CASSPGLSANEQFF. CDR3 DNA sequence: TGTGCCAGCAGCCCAGGACTTTCTGCAAATGAGCAGTTCTTC. This rearrangement joins TRBV7-3 to TRBJ2-1, with D tentatively TRBD2 (5 bases). Deletions cut 5 bases from V and 7 bases from J, with 15 bases between. CDR1 SGHTA and CDR2 FQGTGA come from the germline V gene. This CDR3 is built from 14 residues.

This sequence joins TRBV27 and TRBJ2-3; 9 bases are shared with TRBD2. The CDR3 runs to 20 residues. V was clipped by 3 bases and J by 6 bases; unmatched bases: 22. Germline-derived CDR1 and CDR2 are MNHEY and SMNVEV (reference sequence). CDR3 coding DNA: TGTGCCAGCAGTTTTTTCGGGTTTAGCGGGAGTTCTGTGGTTTCGGATACGCAGTATTTT. Translated: CASSFFGFSGSSVVSDTQYF.

The chain links TRBV5-1 to TRBJ2-5; TRBD1 agrees at 7 bases. V lost 2 bases and J lost 2; bases outside the gene matches: 6. Looked up from germline, CDR1 is SGHRS and CDR2 is YFSETQ. The CDR3 consists of 15 residues. As DNA, the CDR3 is TGCGCCAGCAGCTTCTTACCGGGACAGCAAGAGACCCAGTACTTC. The encoded protein is CASSFLPGQQETQYF.

This chain connects TRBV11-2 to TRBJ2-1, with TRBD2 matching over 11 bases. CDR3 length equals 15 residues. V gave up 6 bases and J gave up 8 bases; unmatched junction bases: 9. Looked up from germline, CDR1 is SGHAT and CDR2 is FQNNGV. CDR3 protein: CASRTGLAGIDEQFF. The CDR3 nucleotides read TGTGCCAGCAGAACAGGACTAGCGGGCATAGATGAGCAGTTCTTC.

The J gene is TRBJ2-1, the V gene TRBV19; perhaps D is TRBD1 or TRBD2 (5 bases each). V was pared by 5 bases and J by 0 bases, with 11 bases between. The length of the CDR3 is 15 residues. Germline assignment: CDR1 LNHDA and CDR2 SQIVND (reference sequence). CDR3 bases: TGTGCCAGTAGTCGGGGCGGAAGCTCCTACAATGAGCAGTTCTTC. This translates into CASSRGGSSYNEQFF.

The genes are TRBV19 and TRBJ2-1; no firm D call. The CDR3 covers 16 residues. The V gene lost 1 base and the J gene lost 0 bases, with 10 bases spanning the gap. Germline V lookup: CDR1 LNHDA, CDR2 SQIVND (reference sequence). As DNA, the CDR3 is TGTGCCAGTAGTATAGGGAGACGCTTCTCCTACAATGAGCAGTTCTTC. This encodes CASSIGRRFSYNEQFF. Supplemented by reference TRBV19 and TRBJ2-1, the full variable domain reads DGGITQSPKYLFRKEGQNVTLSCEQNLNHDAMYWYRQDPGQGLRLIYYSQIVNDFQKGDIAEGYSVSREKKESFPLTVTSAQKNPTAFYLCASSIGRRFSYNEQFFGPGTRLTVL.

V and J are TRBV11-2 and TRBJ2-1; 10 bases agree with TRBD2. The CDR3 is made up of 16 amino acids. In germline, CDR1 is SGHAT, CDR2 FQNNGV. V gave up 4 bases and J gave up 8 bases; unmatched junction bases: 11. CDR3 in amino acids: CASSSRTSGLGDEQFF. CDR3 coding DNA: TGTGCCAGCAGCTCCCGGACTAGCGGATTGGGAGATGAGCAGTTCTTC.

This chain links TRBV19 with TRBJ1-5; the D gene is possibly TRBD1 (6 bases). V shed 5 bases and J shed 0 bases, with 14 bases lying between them. This CDR3 region has 16 residues. The germline CDR1 and CDR2 sequences are LNHDA and SQIVND (reference sequence). CDR3 DNA: TGTGCCAGTAGTGTGTGGGGACAAGTTAGCAATCAGCCCCAGCATTTT. It translates to CASSVWGQVSNQPQHF.

J is TRBJ2-5 and V is TRBV5-1; tentative D call: TRBD2 (6 bases). V was pared by 3 bases and J by 2 bases, with 8 bases between. This CDR3 has 13 amino acids. Germline CDR1 reads SGHRS; CDR2 reads YFSETQ. DNA of the CDR3: TGCGCCAGCAGCTGGGACTTACAAGAGACCCAGTACTTC. Encoded protein: CASSWDLQETQYF. The full variable domain, its missing parts supplied by reference TRBV5-1 and TRBJ2-5, is KAGVTQTPRYLIKTRGQQVTLSCSPISGHRSVSWYQQTPGQGLQFLFEYFSETQRNKGNFPGRFSGRQFSNSRSEMNVSTLELGDSALYLCASSWDLQETQYFGPGTRLLVL.

The chain couples TRBV27 to TRBJ2-1; D unclear. Trimming pared 5 bases from V and 2 bases from J, leaving 19 bases between. This CDR3 contains 17 residues. Germline V CDR1 and CDR2: MNHEY, SMNVEV (reference sequence). CDR3 residues: CASSPLPTDPTYNEQFF. Written as DNA, the CDR3 is TGTGCCAGCAGTCCTTTACCCACGGACCCAACCTACAATGAGCAGTTCTTC.

This chain uses TRBV10-3 with TRBJ2-1; tentatively, D is TRBD2 (6 bases). Trimming took off 2 bases at V and 3 bases at J, with 17 bases between the two ends. Germline assignment: CDR1 ENHRY and CDR2 SYGVKD. The CDR3 length is 17 residues. The CDR3 spells CAISESSGHEIYNEQFF. The CDR3 DNA follows: TGTGCCATCAGTGAGAGCAGCGGGCATGAAATCTACAATGAGCAGTTCTTC.

The chain carries TRBV5-1 and TRBJ1-3, with D unresolved. V lost 3 bases and J lost 2, with 18 bases in between. The CDR3 extends over 17 amino acids. The germline CDR1 and CDR2 sequences are SGHRS and YFSETQ. As DNA, the CDR3 is TGCGCCAGCAGCTCCCGGGGAGTTGGGGTCCCTGGAAACACCATATATTTT. Protein sequence: CASSSRGVGVPGNTIYF.

This chain joins TRBV18 and TRBJ1-2, with D possibly TRBD1 on 6 matching bases. Trimming cost V 6 bases and J 6 bases, with 14 bases left between them. The CDR3 loop spans 13 amino acids. Germline CDR1 and CDR2: KGHSH and LQKENI. The CDR3 sequence is CASSLVDSNGYTF. The DNA of the CDR3 is TGTGCCAGCTCCCTCGTGGACAGTAATGGCTACACCTTC.

The chain uses TRBV28 and TRBJ2-5; TRBD1 matches 7 bases. V shed 5 bases and J 5 bases; nucleotides not matched to a gene: 8. The germline V gene encodes CDR1 MDHEN and CDR2 SYDVKM. CDR3 size: 14 residues. The CDR3 DNA sequence: TGTGCCAGCAGTCTGCGGACAGGACCGGAGACCCAGTACTTC. It yields the protein CASSLRTGPETQYF.

The rearrangement uses TRBV7-3 and TRBJ2-1, with a tentative D call TRBD2 (5 bases). Germline CDR1 SGHTA, CDR2 FQGTGA. V was clipped by 5 bases and J by 9 bases, with 17 bases between them. CDR3 size: 14 residues. The CDR3 sequence: CASSPSLFRGEQFF. The CDR3 DNA reads TGTGCCAGCAGCCCGTCCCTTTTTCGGGGTGAGCAGTTCTTC.

CDR3 coding DNA: TGTGCCAGCAGTGACCCCCCCGTGGGGGTCTATGGCTACACCTTC. Amino acid sequence: CASSDPPVGVYGYTF. This chain connects TRBV6-1 to TRBJ1-2; tentatively, D is TRBD1 (5 bases). The ends were cut back, 3 bases at V and 4 bases at J, with 15 bases in the middle. There are 15 residues in the CDR3. Germline-derived CDR1 and CDR2 are MNHNS and SASEGT.

This sequence joins TRBV14 and TRBJ2-3, with a tentative D call TRBD1 (5 bases). This CDR3 has 15 residues. Germline V gene sequence: CDR1 SGHDN, CDR2 FVKESK. The V gene lost 2 bases and the J gene lost 1 base, with 10 bases spanning the gap. CDR3 amino acids: CASSQLRAGTDTQYF. For the CDR3, the DNA is TGTGCCAGCAGCCAACTCAGGGCGGGCACAGATACGCAGTATTTT.

The table lists this clone with a few counts. V and J are TRBV6-5 and TRBJ2-7; 7 positions agree with TRBD1. Germline CDR1 is MNHEY and CDR2 is SVGAGI. This CDR3 has 15 residues. V was pared by 5 bases and J by 3 bases, with 10 bases of the junction left unmatched. This CDR3 is CASSPRRDSFYEQYF. CDR3 coding DNA: TGTGCCAGCAGTCCGCGCCGGGACAGCTTCTACGAGCAGTACTTC.

The V gene is TRBV29-1, the J gene TRBJ1-2; possibly TRBD1 for D (6 bases). The V gene lost 3 bases and the J gene lost 4 bases, with 18 bases spanning the gap. The CDR3 has 15 residues. The germline V gene has CDR1 SQVTM and CDR2 ANQGSEA. The CDR3 here is CSVDRGGKPVYGYTF. Written as DNA, the CDR3 is TGCAGCGTTGATCGGGGGGGCAAACCTGTCTATGGCTACACCTTC. Full variable domain (missing parts from reference TRBV29-1 and TRBJ1-2): SAVISQKPSRDICQRGTSLTIQCQVDSQVTMMFWYRQQPGQSLTLIATANQGSEATYESGFVIDKFPISRPNLTFSTLTVSNMSPEDSSIYLCSVDRGGKPVYGYTFGSGTRLTVV.

This chain uses TRBV6-1 with TRBJ2-5; 11 nucleotides agree with TRBD2. V dropped 1 base and J dropped 1; count of bases not matched to a gene: 2. Looked up from germline, CDR1 is MNHNS and CDR2 is SASEGT. The CDR3 sequence is 16 residues long. In DNA, the CDR3 is TGTGCCAGCAGTGAAGGACTAGCGGGATTCCAAGAGACCCAGTACTTC. It specifies CASSEGLAGFQETQYF.

This clone was recorded only once. V and J are TRBV19 and TRBJ1-4; no clear D gene. CDR1 and CDR2 (germline): LNHDA, SQIVND (reference sequence). Trimming took 3 bases from V and 0 from J, leaving 14 bases between them. The CDR3 totals 17 residues. CDR3 sequence: CASSIAAGAATNEKLFF. CDR3 coding DNA: TGTGCCAGTAGTATCGCGGCAGGCGCTGCAACTAATGAAAAACTGTTTTTT. Full variable domain (rest looked up from reference TRBV19 and TRBJ1-4): DGGITQSPKYLFRKEGQNVTLSCEQNLNHDAMYWYRQDPGQGLRLIYYSQIVNDFQKGDIAEGYSVSREKKESFPLTVTSAQKNPTAFYLCASSIAAGAATNEKLFFGSGTQLSVL.

Here the CDR3 DNA reads TGTGCCAGCAGCGTAGGGACGATGCCCAATCAGCCCCAGCATTTT. This codes for CASSVGTMPNQPQHF. This sequence joins TRBV9 and TRBJ1-5; D gene unclear. The CDR3 sequence is 15 residues long. The ends were cut back, 0 bases at V and 3 bases at J, with 10 bases in the middle. CDR1 is SGDLS, CDR2 YYNGEE, per germline.